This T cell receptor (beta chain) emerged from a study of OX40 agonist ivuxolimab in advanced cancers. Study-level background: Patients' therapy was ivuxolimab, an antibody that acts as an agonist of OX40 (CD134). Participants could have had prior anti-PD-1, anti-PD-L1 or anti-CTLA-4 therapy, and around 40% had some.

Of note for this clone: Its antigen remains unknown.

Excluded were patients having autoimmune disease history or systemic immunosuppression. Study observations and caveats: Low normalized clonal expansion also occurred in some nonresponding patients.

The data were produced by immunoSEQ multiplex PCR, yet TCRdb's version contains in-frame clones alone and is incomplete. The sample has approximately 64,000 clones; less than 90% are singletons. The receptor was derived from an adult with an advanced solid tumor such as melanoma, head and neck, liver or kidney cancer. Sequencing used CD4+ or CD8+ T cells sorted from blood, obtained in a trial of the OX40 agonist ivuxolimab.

CDR3 DNA sequence: TGTGCCAGCAGTCGACAATTACAGGGGGCGAACACTGAAGCTTTCTTT. Amino acid sequence: CASSRQLQGANTEAFF. The chain joins TRBV6-6 to TRBJ1-1, with TRBD1 matching over 9 bases. Trimming at V came to 5 bases and at J to 1 base, leaving 8 bases not matched to a gene. This CDR3 is built from 16 residues. Germline loops: CDR1 MNHNY, CDR2 SVGAGI (reference sequence).